The rows below give T cell receptor beta chains drawn from one sample of a study of neoadjuvant anti-PD-1 for oral cavity cancer. Repertoires were generated with immunoSEQ multiplex PCR, while TCRdb's copy carries only in-frame clones and drops some. The table has roughly 13,000 clones, 70% to 75% seen once. The sequences come from PBMCs, collected before nivolumab (anti-PD-1) treatment. The receptors here all came from a person between 40 and 85 years old with oral cavity squamous cell carcinoma. Each CDR3 is given with its conserved first and last residue. A D gene is named only where the DNA matches it firmly. Some rows mark clone size as missing; the rest say once, few, many or name a class of expanded clone.

>TRBJ2-3|TRBV6-4|-|TRBD2
TGTGCCAGCAGTGTTGAGACTAGCGAGACAGATACGCAGTATTTT
CASSVETSETDTQYF
>TRBJ1-2|TRBV11-2|few|TRBD1
TGTGCCAGCGGCCCGGGACAGCGATATGGCTACACCTTC
CASGPGQRYGYTF
>TRBJ2-3|TRBV7-8|-|TRBD2
TGTGCCAGCAGCTTAGCGCGATTCCAGAACGGGAGGGCTCGGATTACGCAGTATTTT
CASSLARFQNGRARITQYF
>TRBJ2-5|TRBV19|-|TRBD1
TGTGCCAGTAGGTCTAGGACAGGGGGCTCAGGGACCCAGTACTTC
CASRSRTGGSGTQYF
>TRBJ1-2|TRBV4-1|-|-
TGCGCCAGCAGCCAAGAGGCGGCGGTTGGGGCACCCTATGGCTACACCTTC
CASSQEAAVGAPYGYTF
>TRBJ1-1|TRBV5-6|once|-
TGTGCCAGCAGCTTTTTGGGGGCTAACACTGAAGCTTTCTTT
CASSFLGANTEAFF
>TRBJ2-1|TRBV11-2|-|TRBD2
TGTGCCAGCAGCTTAGGTACTAGCGGGAGGGTAAATGAGCAGTTCTTC
CASSLGTSGRVNEQFF
>TRBJ1-1|TRBV12-5|-|-
TGTGCTAGTGGTTTTGGGCGGTACACTGAAGCTTTCTTT
CASGFGRYTEAFF
>TRBJ2-7|TRBV2|-|TRBD1
TGTGCCAGCAGTGAGGGGACAGGTGGCTCCTACGAGCAGTACTTC
CASSEGTGGSYEQYF
>TRBJ2-3|TRBV6-5|-|-
TGTGCCAGCAGTTACTCCCCGGGACGGAGCACAGATACGCAGTATTTT
CASSYSPGRSTDTQYF
>TRBJ2-1|TRBV5-1|-|TRBD2
TGCGCCAGCAGCGAGGGGACTAGCGGGAGGGGAGTTAATGAGCAGTTCTTC
CASSEGTSGRGVNEQFF
>TRBJ1-4|TRBV12-5|-|-
TGTGCTAGTGGTTTGGGGCTTGGTTTATCTGCAACTAATGAAAAACTGTTTTTT
CASGLGLGLSATNEKLFF
>TRBJ1-2|TRBV14|-|-
TGTGCCAGCAGCCAGCAGGGGTATGGCTATGGCTACACCTTC
CASSQQGYGYGYTF
>TRBJ1-5|TRBV7-2|-|-
TGTGCCAGCAGCTTAGGCAGGGAAGATCAGCCCCAGCATTTT
CASSLGREDQPQHF
>TRBJ1-5|TRBV30|-|TRBD1
TGTGCCTGGAGCCAACAGGGGAATCAGCCCCAGCATTTT
CAWSQQGNQPQHF
>TRBJ2-5|TRBV4-1|-|-
TGCGCCAGCAGCCAAGAGGTTTTTGTAGCCCAGTACTTC
CASSQEVFVAQYF
>TRBJ1-1|TRBV5-1|-|TRBD1
TGCGCCAGCAGCCCCGGGACAGGGGGACGCACGAGGACTGAAGCTTTCTTT
CASSPGTGGRTRTEAFF
>TRBJ2-5|TRBV30|-|-
TGTGCCGGGGGAACAGGTTGGGGCGAGACCCAGTACTTC
CAGGTGWGETQYF
>TRBJ1-5|TRBV6-1|few|TRBD1
TGTGCCAGCAGTGAAGGGCAGGGGGCGCGGGTAGTTCAGCCCCAGCATTTT
CASSEGQGARVVQPQHF
>TRBJ1-1|TRBV10-3|-|TRBD1
TGTGCCGTGAACAGGGGGAGCGACACTGAAGCTTTCTTT
CAVNRGSDTEAFF
>TRBJ2-3|TRBV10-1|-|TRBD2
TGCGCCAGCAGTGGCGGGAGGACCACAGATACGCAGTATTTT
CASSGGRTTDTQYF
>TRBJ1-4|TRBV27|-|TRBD1
TGTGCCAGCAGTCCGGGACAGGGGGCCTGGGAAAAACTGTTTTTT
CASSPGQGAWEKLFF